The TCR beta chain under discussion was sequenced for a study of identical twins. TCRdb passed the 5' RACE reads through MiXCR, listing each CDR3 protein once. The sample holds 350,000 or so distinct CDR3 sequences; approximately 10% are singletons and the top ten take roughly 8.9%. The V and J ends lost 6 bases and 7 bases, in that order; junction bases with no gene match: 8. The CDR3 runs to 15 residues. Germline CDR1 MGHDK, CDR2 SYGVNS. This clonotype was picked up a small number of times. This receptor was obtained from a woman aged 45-59 years in good health. Sequencing was carried out using naive T cells sorted from blood. The chain couples TRBV25-1 to TRBJ2-1, with 11 bases matching TRBD1. CDR3 nucleotides: TGTGCCAGCAGACGAGGACAGGGGGCATTTAATGAGCAGTTCTTC. The encoded protein is CASRRGQGAFNEQFF.